The clone carrying this T cell receptor (beta chain) was seen a single time. The junction had 16 bases not matched to a gene; V was cut back by 8 bases and J by 4 bases. The CDR3 loop spans 16 amino acids. Germline V CDR1 and CDR2: MDHEN, SYDVKM. Using immunoSEQ multiplex PCR, the repertoire was profiled, and TCRdb retains in-frame clones only, with some absent. The sample gives 150,000 to 200,000 clones, 76% of which show up once; less than 20% is in the top ten. These data are taken from a study of blood T cell repertoires in COVID-19. The V gene is TRBV28, the J gene TRBJ2-5; TRBD2 matches at 7 bases. This sequence was found in a woman aged 50 to 60 with acute COVID-19. The material sequenced was PBMCs or T cells enriched from blood (not recorded which). The CDR3 nucleotides read TGTGCCAGCCAGGGAGCGGGAAATCGCGTGGGAGAGACCCAGTACTTC. Translated, it gives CASQGAGNRVGETQYF.